A single sample gave rise to the 18 T cell receptor beta chains below, sequenced in a study of cytomegalovirus exposure and HLA in healthy donors. Both 60 Vbeta primers and 13 Jbeta primers went into the PCR. Sequencing was performed with immunoSEQ multiplex PCR; in TCRdb, only in-frame clones are kept and a portion is missing. The repertoire holds around 270,000 clones, with under 90% as singletons. Sequencing used PBMCs. The receptors come from a girl aged 2 to 10 in good health and CMV-seronegative.

The chain employs TRBV5-1 and TRBJ1-2; a weak D match, TRBD1 (5 bases). Trimming took off 4 bases at V and 0 bases at J, with 10 bases between the two ends. This CDR3 comprises 14 residues. Germline CDR1 and CDR2: SGHRS and YFSETQ. The CDR3 loop reads CASSLSTANYGYTF. In nucleotides, the CDR3 is TGCGCCAGCAGCCTGTCGACAGCTAACTATGGCTACACCTTC.

V is TRBV28 and J is TRBJ2-3; the D gene is possibly TRBD2 (6 bases). Germline V CDR1 and CDR2: MDHEN, SYDVKM. The V and J ends lost 3 bases and 4 bases respectively, with 14 bases between them. There are 15 residues in the CDR3. CDR3 coding DNA: TGTGCCAGCAGTTTCCCGGGAGTGTCCTCAGATACGCAGTATTTT. It yields the protein CASSFPGVSSDTQYF.

This chain uses TRBV19 with TRBJ2-3; 8 positions match TRBD2. J gave up 0 bases and V 6 bases, and 5 bases lay outside the gene matches. This CDR3 is 15 amino acids long. Germline values: CDR1 LNHDA, CDR2 SQIVND (reference sequence). The CDR3 protein is CASRPGLASTDTQYF. The CDR3 nucleotides read TGTGCCAGTAGACCCGGACTAGCTAGCACAGATACGCAGTATTTT.

The V gene is TRBV19, the J gene TRBJ1-6; D gene unclear. V was cut by 3 bases and J by 7 bases, with 7 bases left in between. Germline assignment: CDR1 LNHDA and CDR2 SQIVND (reference sequence). The CDR3 runs to 13 residues. The CDR3 spells CASSITKNSPLHF. CDR3 coding DNA: TGTGCCAGTAGTATCACAAAGAATTCACCCCTCCACTTT.

This clone was seen a single time. This chain joins TRBV2 and TRBJ1-4, with D uncertain. CDR1 and CDR2 (germline): SNHLY, FYNNEI. The V end was cut by 6 bases, the J end by 4 bases, with 9 bases between. This CDR3 contains 13 residues. The CDR3 sequence is CASSVSFNEKLFF. The CDR3 DNA reads as TGTGCCAGCAGCGTATCGTTTAATGAAAAACTGTTTTTT.

Comment on this clone: The CDR3 ends on some other residue instead of the conserved phenylalanine or tryptophan, so this is likely a read error. V usage is TRBV4-1 and J usage is TRBJ1-1; D is perhaps TRBD1 (5 bases). The CDR3 is made up of 17 amino acids. V was clipped by 2 bases and J by 1 base, with 17 bases between them. Germline CDR1 MGHRA, CDR2 YSYEKL. CDR3 protein: CASSQTFPQGGNTEAFL. CDR3 nucleotide sequence: TGCGCCAGCAGCCAAACCTTCCCCCAGGGTGGGAACACTGAAGCTTTCCTT.

V gene TRBV19 combines with J gene TRBJ1-4, with a weak D call TRBD1 (5 bases). This CDR3 has 15 residues. V lost 3 bases to trimming and J lost 7 bases, with 15 bases between them. Looked up from germline, CDR1 is LNHDA and CDR2 is SQIVND (reference sequence). CDR3 sequence reads: CASSITGLGREKLFF. In DNA form, the CDR3 reads TGTGCCAGTAGTATTACAGGTCTCGGCCGTGAAAAACTGTTTTTT.

This clone has a handful of counts. The V and J genes are TRBV19 and TRBJ1-2; D is unclear. V dropped 1 base and J dropped 5 bases, with 14 bases sitting between them. The CDR3 consists of 15 residues. The germline V gene encodes CDR1 LNHDA and CDR2 SQIVND (reference sequence). The CDR3 spells CASSIGGWRRYGYTF. CDR3 DNA sequence: TGTGCCAGTAGTATAGGCGGCTGGCGGCGGTATGGCTACACCTTC.

There are a few counts of this clone. The CDR3 coding sequence is TGTGCCAGCAGTGAAGGGACAGTGTCGACTCAGCCCCAGCATTTT. Its protein is CASSEGTVSTQPQHF. The V and J genes are TRBV28 and TRBJ1-5, with 7 bases matching TRBD1. The CDR3 is 15 amino acids. From germline, CDR1 is MDHEN and CDR2 SYDVKM. The junction had 10 bases not matched to a gene; V was cut back by 5 bases and J by 6 bases. Supplemented by reference TRBV28 and TRBJ1-5, the full variable domain reads DVKVTQSSRYLVKRTGEKVFLECVQDMDHENMFWYRQDPGLGLRLIYFSYDVKMKEKGDIPEGYSVSREKKERFSLILESASTNQTSMYLCASSEGTVSTQPQHFGDGTRLSIL.

In nucleotides, the CDR3 is TGTGCCAGCAGTTTATCAGGGCGACGGGGGAATCAGCCCCAGCATTTT. Amino acid sequence: CASSLSGRRGNQPQHF. The chain uses TRBV27 and TRBJ1-5, with a possible D match to TRBD1 (5 bases). Trimming shortened V by 0 bases and J by 4 bases, and 13 bases separated the two germline ends. The CDR3 has 16 amino acids. Germline CDR1 MNHEY, CDR2 SMNVEV (reference sequence).

As DNA, the CDR3 is TGTGCCAGCAGCCTGGGTCAGCGGGTCATCTACGAGCAGTACTTC. Translation: CASSLGQRVIYEQYF. The chain recombines TRBV11-2 with TRBJ2-7; maybe TRBD2 (6 bases). Trimming stripped 5 bases from V and 3 bases from J, with 17 bases between. This CDR3 spans 15 amino acids. Germline values: CDR1 SGHAT, CDR2 FQNNGV.

CDR3 in DNA: TGTGCCAGCCGGGGACTGAATCAGCCCCAGCATTTT. This codes for CASRGLNQPQHF. The rearrangement uses TRBV18 and TRBJ1-5, with a possible D match to TRBD1 (5 bases). The CDR3 spans 12 residues. Looked up from germline, CDR1 is KGHSH and CDR2 is LQKENI. The V gene lost 8 bases and the J gene lost 4 bases, with 9 bases spanning the gap.

V is TRBV10-3 and J is TRBJ2-2, with 7 bases aligning to TRBD1. CDR1 and CDR2 from the germline V gene are ENHRY and SYGVKD. The CDR3 loop spans 14 amino acids. The junction had 2 bases not matched to a gene; V was cut back by 6 bases and J by 1 base. The DNA for the CDR3 is TGTGCCATCAGAGGGACAGAGAACACCGGGGAGCTGTTTTTT. Translation: CAIRGTENTGELFF.

With regard to this clone: One end of the junction fails to match germline, which may point to a read error. The chain uses TRBV28 and TRBJ1-2, with TRBD1 matching 7 bases. The CDR3 runs 14 residues. Germline loops: CDR1 MDHEN, CDR2 SYDVKM. As DNA, the CDR3 is TGTGCCGGCAGGGGGGGACAGCCTAACTATGGCTACACCTTC. It encodes CAGRGGQPNYGYTF.

This clone was seen just once. The chain uses TRBV28 and TRBJ2-5; 7 bases align to TRBD2. V shed 6 bases, J shed 5 bases, and the junction held 9 bases outside the gene matches. The CDR3 is 14 amino acids. CDR1 and CDR2 from the germline V gene are MDHEN and SYDVKM. Here the CDR3 reads CASSPAGVRETQYF. The CDR3 DNA reads TGTGCCAGCAGCCCGGCGGGGGTTCGGGAGACCCAGTACTTC.

J is TRBJ2-7 and V is TRBV2; TRBD2 agrees at 9 bases. Germline CDR1 SNHLY, CDR2 FYNNEI. After removal of 7 bases from V and 6 bases from J, the junction contained 7 bases not matched to a gene. The CDR3 is made up of 13 amino acids. The CDR3, as DNA: TGTGCCAGCACCGCGGGGGGGGCTCGCGAGCAGTACTTC. It translates to CASTAGGAREQYF.

The chain carries TRBV5-4 and TRBJ2-1, with TRBD1 identical over 8 bases. V dropped 4 bases and J dropped 6; count of bases not matched to a gene: 12. CDR3 length: 16 residues. Per the germline V gene, CDR1 is SGHNT and CDR2 is YYREEE (reference sequence). CDR3 bases: TGTGCCAGCAGCCCTGACATGGACAGGGTGGCCAATGAGCAGTTCTTC. Its protein is CASSPDMDRVANEQFF.

This sequence joins TRBV4-2 and TRBJ1-1; D is unresolved. The CDR3 runs to 15 residues. The germline gives CDR1 LGHNA, CDR2 YNFKEQ. The V end lost 1 base, the J end lost 7 bases, and 16 bases lay between the germline ends. The CDR3 spells CASSQGLRWAGEAFF. The CDR3 DNA sequence: TGTGCCAGCAGCCAAGGCCTTCGTTGGGCAGGTGAAGCTTTCTTT.